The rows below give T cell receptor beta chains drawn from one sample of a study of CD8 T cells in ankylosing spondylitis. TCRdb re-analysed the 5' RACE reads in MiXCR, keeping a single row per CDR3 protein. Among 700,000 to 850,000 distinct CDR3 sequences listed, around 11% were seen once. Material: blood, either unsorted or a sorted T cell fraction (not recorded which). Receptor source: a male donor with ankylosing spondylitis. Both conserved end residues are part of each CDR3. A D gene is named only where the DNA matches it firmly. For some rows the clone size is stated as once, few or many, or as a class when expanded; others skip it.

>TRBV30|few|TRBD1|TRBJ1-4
TGTGCCTGGACCAGACAGGGGAGGGATGAAAAACTGTTTTTT
CAWTRQGRDEKLFF
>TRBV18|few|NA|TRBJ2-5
TGTGCCAGCTCACCACTCAGGACAGAAGAGACCCAGTACTTC
CASSPLRTEETQYF
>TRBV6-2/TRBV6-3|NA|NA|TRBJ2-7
TGTGCCAGCAGCGACAATGATGAAGACAGCCAGGAGCAGTACTTC
CASSDNDEDSQEQYF
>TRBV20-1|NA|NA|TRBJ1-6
TGCAGTGCTATCGGGAATTCACCCCTCCACTTT
CSAIGNSPLHF
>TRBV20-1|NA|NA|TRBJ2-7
TGCAGTGCTGGGGGGGTACGCGGGGCAGGGGCGGACGAGCAGTACTTC
CSAGGVRGAGADEQYF
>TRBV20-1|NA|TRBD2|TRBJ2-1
TGCAGTGCTGTGATGACTAGCGGGGGGGCCAGGGAGCAGTTCTTC
CSAVMTSGGAREQFF
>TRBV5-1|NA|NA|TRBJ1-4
TGCGCCAGCAGTTCGGACGTAACTAATGAAAAACTGTTTTTT
CASSSDVTNEKLFF
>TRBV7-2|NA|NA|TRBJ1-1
TGTGCCAGCAGCTTAGCCGGGTCATTGAACACTGAAGCTTTCTTT
CASSLAGSLNTEAFF
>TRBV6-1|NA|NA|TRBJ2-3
TGTGCCAGCACTCTAGGGGCAGGGGCAGATACGCAGTATTTT
CASTLGAGADTQYF
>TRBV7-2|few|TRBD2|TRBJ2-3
TGTGCCAGCAGCTCTACTAGCGGGCAGAGGGATACGCAGTATTTT
CASSSTSGQRDTQYF
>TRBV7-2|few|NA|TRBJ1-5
TGTGCCAGCAGCTTTTCCCTGAGTCCGAATAGCAATCAGCCCCAGCATTTT
CASSFSLSPNSNQPQHF
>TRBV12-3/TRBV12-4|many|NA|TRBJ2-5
TGTGCCAGCAGTTTGGGGGCCGCAGAGACCCAGTACTTC
CASSLGAAETQYF
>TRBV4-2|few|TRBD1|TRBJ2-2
TGTGCCAGCAGCTACAGGGGGCGCACCGGGGAGCTGTTTTTT
CASSYRGRTGELFF
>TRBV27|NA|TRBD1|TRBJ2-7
TGTGCCAGCAGTGGCCGGAGGACAGGGGACTACGAGCAGTACTTC
CASSGRRTGDYEQYF
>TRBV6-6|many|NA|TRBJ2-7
TGTGCCAGCAGTATTACCTACGAGCAGTACTTC
CASSITYEQYF
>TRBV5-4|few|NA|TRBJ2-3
TGTGCCAGCAGCTTACACCCAGATACGCAGTATTTT
CASSLHPDTQYF
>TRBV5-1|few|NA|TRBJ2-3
TGCGCCAGCAGCTTGGACAGGGCGTCGACTGCGCAGTATTTT
CASSLDRASTAQYF
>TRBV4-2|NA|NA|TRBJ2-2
TGTGCCAGCAGCCAAGAAGGCGGGTTTTACACCGGGGAGCTGTTTTTT
CASSQEGGFYTGELFF
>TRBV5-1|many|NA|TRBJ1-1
TGTGCCAGCAGTTTCACCAGGGACACTGAAGCTTTCTTT
CASSFTRDTEAFF
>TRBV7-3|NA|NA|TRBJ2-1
TGTGCCAGCAGCTTACCGGGCCGGAGGGACAATGAGCAGTTCTTC
CASSLPGRRDNEQFF
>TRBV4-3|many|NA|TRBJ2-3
TGCGCCAGCAGCCAAGGACCCACAGATACGCAGTATTTT
CASSQGPTDTQYF
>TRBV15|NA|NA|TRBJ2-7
TGTGCCACCAGCATAGGGGCGTACGAGCAGTACTTC
CATSIGAYEQYF
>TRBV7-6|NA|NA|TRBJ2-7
TGTGCCAGCAGCTTAGAGCCATTTGGGGGCTTCAGCGGAGAGCAGTACTTC
CASSLEPFGGFSGEQYF
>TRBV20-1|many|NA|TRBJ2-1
TGCAGTGCTAGGGAGCCCTACAATGAGCAGTTCTTC
CSAREPYNEQFF
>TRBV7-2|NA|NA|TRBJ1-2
TGTGCCAGCAGCTTCAGGGATCTAAGGGGCTACACCTTC
CASSFRDLRGYTF
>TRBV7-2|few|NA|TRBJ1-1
TGTGCCAGCAGCTTAGACAGGAGACAAGCTTTCTTT
CASSLDRRQAFF
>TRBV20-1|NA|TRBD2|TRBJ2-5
TGCAGTGCCTTAGCCGCTAGCGGGGCATACCAAGAGACCCAGTACTTC
CSALAASGAYQETQYF
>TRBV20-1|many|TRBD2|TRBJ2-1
TGCAGTGCTTCCGGGACTAGTTACAATGAGCAGTTCTTC
CSASGTSYNEQFF
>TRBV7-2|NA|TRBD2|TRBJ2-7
TGTGCCAGCAGCTTATTAGCTAGCGGGAGATACGAGCAGTACTTC
CASSLLASGRYEQYF
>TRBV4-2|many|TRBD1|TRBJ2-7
TGTGCCAGCAGCCAAGAGAACAGGGGGCCAGGCGAGCAGTACTTC
CASSQENRGPGEQYF
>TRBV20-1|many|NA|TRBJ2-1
TGCAGTGCTGAGGGAAATCCCTACAATGAGCAGTTCTTC
CSAEGNPYNEQFF
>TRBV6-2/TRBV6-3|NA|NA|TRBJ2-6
TGTGCCAGCAGTTTCTTACAGGTGGCCAACGTCCTGACTTTC
CASSFLQVANVLTF
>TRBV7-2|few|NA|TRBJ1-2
TGTGCCAGCAGCACCAGGACCGTCCCCTATGGCTACACCTTC
CASSTRTVPYGYTF
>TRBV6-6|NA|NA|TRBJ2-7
TGTGCCAGCAGTTACCGACAGGCCCCAACAAATGACTTC
CASSYRQAPTNDF
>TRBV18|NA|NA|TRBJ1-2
TGTGCCAGCTCACCGCGCCGGGAAGACCCCTATGGCTACACCTTC
CASSPRREDPYGYTF
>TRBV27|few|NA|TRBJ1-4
TGTGCCAGCAGTTTTATCATTAATGAAAAACTGTTTTTT
CASSFIINEKLFF
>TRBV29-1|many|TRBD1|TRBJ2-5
TGCAGCGTTGAAGATTACAGGGGCCAATTCCAAGAGACCCAGTACTTC
CSVEDYRGQFQETQYF
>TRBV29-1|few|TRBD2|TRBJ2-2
TGCAGCGTTGAAAGCGGGGGCACCGGGGAGCTGTTTTTT
CSVESGGTGELFF
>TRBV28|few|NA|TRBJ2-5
TGTGCCAGCAGCATCCCCTGGAGGGCCCAAGAGACCCAGTACTTC
CASSIPWRAQETQYF
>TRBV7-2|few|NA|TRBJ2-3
TGTGCCAGCAGCTTAGCATGGGGCCTGGGCAGGGGAGGGCCAGATACGCAGTATTTT
CASSLAWGLGRGGPDTQYF
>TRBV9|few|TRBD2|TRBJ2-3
TGTGCCAGCAGCGTAACGCTAGCGGAAGATACGCAGTATTTT
CASSVTLAEDTQYF